A selection of T cell receptor beta chains follows, all from one sample in a study of T cells in Graves' hyperthyroidism and ophthalmopathy. TCRdb ran MiXCR on the multiplex PCR reads and lists one entry per CDR3 protein. This sample has a few hundred thousand distinct CDR3 sequences; just over 45% occur once, and the top ten carry about 7.8%. Sequencing was carried out using peripheral blood or thyroid tissue (not recorded which). The receptors derive from a woman aged 18-29 years with Graves' hyperthyroidism. Each CDR3 is given with its conserved first and last residue. Fields, in order: J gene, V gene, clone size, D gene, CDR3 protein, CDR3 DNA. A D gene is named only where the DNA matches it firmly. Size is stated for part of the rows, as once, few or many counts, or as a class when the clone is expanded.

j_gene: TRBJ2-5; v_gene: TRBV7-9; abundance: -; d_gene: TRBD2; CDR3aa: CASSSLRASGIPQETQYF; CDR3nt: TGTGCCAGCAGCTCTCTAAGGGCTAGCGGGATTCCTCAAGAGACCCAGTACTTC
j_gene: TRBJ2-7; v_gene: TRBV2; abundance: -; d_gene: TRBD2; CDR3aa: CASSRTSGTGDEQYF; CDR3nt: TGTGCCAGCAGTAGGACTAGCGGGACGGGGGACGAGCAGTACTTC
j_gene: TRBJ2-7; v_gene: TRBV5-4; abundance: many; d_gene: -; CDR3aa: CASSAGLNYEQYF; CDR3nt: TGTGCCAGCAGCGCGGGACTGAACTACGAGCAGTACTTC
j_gene: TRBJ1-3; v_gene: TRBV4-3; abundance: many; d_gene: -; CDR3aa: CASSQEGGNSFGNTIYF; CDR3nt: TGCGCCAGCAGCCAAGAGGGCGGTAACAGCTTTGGAAACACCATATATTTT
j_gene: TRBJ2-5; v_gene: TRBV6-6; abundance: many; d_gene: -; CDR3aa: CASSYGLIDETQYF; CDR3nt: TGTGCCAGCAGTTACGGCCTAATCGATGAGACCCAGTACTTC
j_gene: TRBJ2-3; v_gene: TRBV29-1; abundance: -; d_gene: -; CDR3aa: CSFRAGTDTQYF; CDR3nt: TGCAGCTTCCGAGCGGGCACAGATACGCAGTATTTT
j_gene: TRBJ2-5; v_gene: TRBV7-8; abundance: -; d_gene: -; CDR3aa: CASSIRDNQETQYF; CDR3nt: TGTGCCAGCAGCATCCGGGACAACCAAGAGACCCAGTACTTC
j_gene: TRBJ2-7; v_gene: TRBV29-1; abundance: many; d_gene: TRBD2; CDR3aa: CSVEGLAGGSYEQYF; CDR3nt: TGCAGCGTTGAGGGTCTAGCGGGAGGGTCCTACGAGCAGTACTTC
j_gene: TRBJ1-2; v_gene: TRBV7-2; abundance: many; d_gene: TRBD1; CDR3aa: CASSQRSTGFGYTF; CDR3nt: TGTGCCAGCAGCCAACGATCGACAGGGTTTGGCTACACCTTC
j_gene: TRBJ2-7; v_gene: TRBV6-1; abundance: many; d_gene: -; CDR3aa: CASSDEFSYEQYF; CDR3nt: TGTGCCAGCAGTGACGAATTTAGCTACGAGCAGTACTTC
j_gene: TRBJ2-5; v_gene: TRBV29-1; abundance: once; d_gene: TRBD2; CDR3aa: CSVALAGQRETQYF; CDR3nt: TGCAGCGTTGCTCTAGCGGGACAAAGGGAGACCCAGTACTTC
j_gene: TRBJ2-3; v_gene: TRBV6-5; abundance: -; d_gene: -; CDR3aa: CASSYSWDTQYF; CDR3nt: TGTGCCAGCAGTTACTCTTGGGATACGCAGTATTTT
j_gene: TRBJ1-4; v_gene: TRBV20-1; abundance: -; d_gene: -; CDR3aa: CSAREEANEKLFF; CDR3nt: TGCAGTGCTAGAGAGGAGGCGAATGAAAAACTGTTTTTT
j_gene: TRBJ2-7; v_gene: TRBV27; abundance: few; d_gene: -; CDR3aa: CASSSAGNIHEQYF; CDR3nt: TGTGCCAGCAGTTCAGCTGGGAACATACACGAGCAGTACTTC
j_gene: TRBJ2-5; v_gene: TRBV9; abundance: -; d_gene: TRBD2; CDR3aa: CASSVGVAGETQYF; CDR3nt: TGTGCCAGCAGCGTAGGGGTAGCGGGAGAGACCCAGTACTTC
j_gene: TRBJ1-2; v_gene: TRBV29-1; abundance: -; d_gene: -; CDR3aa: CSDNRRVSYTF; CDR3nt: TGCAGCGACAACAGGAGGGTGTCCTACACCTTC
j_gene: TRBJ1-1; v_gene: TRBV18; abundance: -; d_gene: -; CDR3aa: CASSYGRILEAFF; CDR3nt: TGTGCCAGCTCATATGGACGGATCCTAGAAGCTTTCTTT
j_gene: TRBJ2-7; v_gene: TRBV20-1; abundance: -; d_gene: -; CDR3aa: CSASSLRGFTYEQYF; CDR3nt: TGCAGTGCCAGCTCACTAAGGGGCTTTACCTACGAGCAGTACTTC
j_gene: TRBJ2-7; v_gene: TRBV11-1; abundance: many; d_gene: -; CDR3aa: CASSFNKNGEQYF; CDR3nt: TGTGCCAGCAGCTTCAATAAGAACGGCGAGCAGTACTTC
j_gene: TRBJ1-4; v_gene: TRBV15; abundance: -; d_gene: -; CDR3aa: CATCRDINEKLFF; CDR3nt: TGTGCCACCTGCCGGGACATTAATGAAAAACTGTTTTTT
j_gene: TRBJ2-3; v_gene: TRBV11-1; abundance: -; d_gene: -; CDR3aa: CASSPGGSKYF; CDR3nt: TGTGCCAGCAGCCCTGGTGGGTCGAAGTATTTT
j_gene: TRBJ2-6; v_gene: TRBV29-1; abundance: -; d_gene: TRBD2; CDR3aa: CSVEGTSGRANVLTF; CDR3nt: TGCAGCGTTGAGGGGACTAGCGGGAGGGCCAACGTCCTGACTTTC